The entry below gives a single T cell receptor beta chain sequence along with its context. CDR1 is SGDLS and CDR2 is YYNGEE in the germline V gene. V lost 0 bases and J lost 2, with 14 bases in between. CDR3 length: 16 residues. The entry originates in a study of blood T cell repertoires in COVID-19. At the level of the study: Nucleic acid was either cDNA or gDNA, and it came from T cells, B-cell-depleted T cells, or PBMCs.

In the original workflow: Reference gene primer amplification in the assay estimated nucleated cell counts. Here immunoSEQ multiplex PCR was the method, and the copy in TCRdb shows in-frame clones only, minus some. Clonal size and the V and J genes are those of that table, whereas D and trimming came from the DNA. Among some 140,000 clones listed, over 60% were seen once. This clonotype was sampled from an elderly man with acute or convalescent COVID-19. The V gene is TRBV9, the J gene TRBJ1-2; weak D call: TRBD1 (6 bases). The sequencing sample was made of peripheral blood. The CDR3 here is CASSVALGQMNYGYTF. In nucleotides, the CDR3 is TGTGCCAGCAGCGTAGCCCTCGGACAGATGAACTATGGCTACACCTTC.